This TCR beta chain was obtained from a study of blood T cell repertoires in COVID-19. V was shortened by 6 bases and J by 3 bases, with 17 bases between the two germline ends. Germline lookup yields CDR1 SGHVS and CDR2 FQNEAQ. The CDR3 has 15 residues. Sequencing used immunoSEQ multiplex PCR; TCRdb keeps in-frame clones, though not all of them. The profile shows 130,000 to 150,000 clones, under 80% of them singletons. What was sequenced was peripheral blood. This sequence originates from a man older than 75 with acute or convalescent COVID-19. V and J are TRBV7-8 and TRBJ1-1, with D maybe TRBD1 (6 bases). CDR3 sequence reads: CASSPNEQGHTEAFF. The CDR3 DNA reads as TGTGCCAGCAGTCCAAACGAACAGGGACACACTGAAGCTTTCTTT.